This T cell receptor (beta chain) comes out of a study of blood T cells in healthy people across ages. Overall study results and limits: More naive CD4+ cells and higher diversity marked long-lived donors relative to aged donors.

A remark on this clonotype: Its antigen is still unknown.

Healthy Caucasians from Russia aged about 6 to 100 served as donors. This CDR3 is built from 16 residues. Primed by a sample-barcoded 5' primer and a J-beta primer mix, a second PCR proceeded for 7 to 11 cycles. Each cDNA molecule was tagged by a template-switch adaptor that had 12 random nucleotides. MiXCR, run by TCRdb on the 5' RACE reads, gives a single entry per CDR3 protein. The table has over 1,300,000 distinct CDR3 sequences, approximately 59% seen once. The genes are TRBV21-1 and TRBJ2-7; TRBD1, the table's D call, was not compared with the DNA. TRBV21-1 is given as a pseudogene. The receptor comes from a young man in good health. Specimen: blood. The CDR3 DNA is TGTGCCAGCAGCAAAAGACCTGGACAGGGAGGCTACGAGCAGTACTTC. As protein: CASSKRPGQGGYEQYF.